These 20 T cell receptor beta chains were all obtained from the same sample, sequenced in a study of CD4 and CD8 cells across lung adenocarcinoma regions. TCRdb redid the calling of the PCR reads with MiXCR, one entry per CDR3 protein. The table has about 6,800 distinct CDR3 sequences, roughly half seen once. Sample: CD8+ T cells from the center of a lung tumor. The receptors were sampled from a male donor with lung adenocarcinoma. The CD4 and CD8 labels of this study may be unreliable.

This clonotype was recorded a few times. The chain is built from TRBV6-1 and TRBJ2-1, with 7 bases aligning to TRBD1. Germline V CDR1 and CDR2: MNHNS, SASEGT. The J segment lost 2 bases and the V segment lost 7 bases, leaving 5 bases of the junction unmatched. The CDR3 runs to 14 residues. The CDR3 nucleotides are TGTGCCAGCACCCGACAGGGACCCTACAATGAGCAGTTCTTC. Amino acids: CASTRQGPYNEQFF.

V usage is TRBV6-8 and J usage is TRBJ2-3, with 9 positions matching TRBD2. CDR3 length: 17 amino acids. The germline V gene has CDR1 MNHGY and CDR2 SAAAGT. J gave up 4 bases and V 2 bases, and 10 bases lay outside the gene matches. The CDR3 DNA follows: TGTGCCAGCAGTTACCCGCTAGCGGGACGGGGTGCAGATACGCAGTATTTT. Protein: CASSYPLAGRGADTQYF.

This chain connects TRBV10-1 to TRBJ2-1, with D maybe TRBD2 (5 bases). This CDR3 is built from 15 residues. Germline-derived CDR1 and CDR2 are WNHNN and SYGVQD (reference sequence). Trimming left V 3 bases short and J 8 bases short, with 17 bases between. CDR3 loop: CASSDTGRGGDEQFF. The CDR3 bases are TGCGCCAGCAGTGATACCGGGCGCGGAGGCGATGAGCAGTTCTTC.

This clonotype was recorded a few times. The V call is TRBV12-3 or TRBV12-4, the J call TRBJ2-1; D is uncertain. V lost 5 bases, J lost 15 bases, and 26 bases lay in between. CDR3 size: 15 residues. CDR3 DNA sequence: TGTGCCAGCAGTCCAAGCTTAGCCGAAAAGTTGGACCGGTTCTTC. Protein product: CASSPSLAEKLDRFF.

A remark on this clonotype: At one end, the junction sequence differs from germline, possibly due to a read error. The chain employs TRBV11-3 and TRBJ2-6, with 11 bases matching TRBD2. Germline loops: CDR1 SGHNT, CDR2 YENEEA. This CDR3 has 16 residues. The CDR3: CASSPGTSGGKNTQYF. The CDR3 DNA follows: TGTGCCAGCAGCCCCGGGACTAGCGGAGGCAAAAACACGCAGTATTTC. The entire variable domain, with the rest obtained from reference TRBV11-3 and TRBJ2-6, is as follows: EAGVVQSPRYKIIEKKQPVAFWCNPISGHNTLYWYLQNLGQGPELLIRYENEEAVDDSQLPKDRFSAERLKGVDSTLKIQPAELGDSAVYLCASSPGTSGGKNTQYFGAGSRLTVL.

Points on this clonotype: Sequence at one end of the junction differs from germline and may be a read error. The chain employs TRBV6-4 and TRBJ2-5; 7 positions match TRBD2. The length of the CDR3 is 14 residues. In germline, CDR1 is MRHNA, CDR2 SNTAGT. The CDR3 region is CASSEGLAEDTQYF. The CDR3 region has the DNA TGTGCCAGCAGTGAGGGCCTAGCGGAAGATACCCAGTACTTC.

In regard to this clonotype: This sequence may be a read error, since a much larger clone differs from it by one base. V gene TRBV27 combines with J gene TRBJ2-1; D unclear. The CDR3 spans 11 residues. Germline V lookup: CDR1 MNHEY, CDR2 SMNVEV (reference sequence). The CDR3 loop reads CASKRADEQLF. DNA of the CDR3: TGTGCCAGCAAAAGGGCCGATGAGCAGCTCTTC.

This clonotype was observed many times. The genes are TRBV27 and TRBJ2-3; the match to TRBD2 covers 7 bases. From germline, CDR1 is MNHEY and CDR2 SMNVEV (reference sequence). This CDR3 is built from 15 residues. Trimming removed 6 bases from V and 2 bases from J; junction bases left unmatched: 8. The CDR3 DNA follows: TGTGCCAGCAGCCAAGGAGCGGGAAACACAGATACGCAGTATTTT. The encoded protein is CASSQGAGNTDTQYF.

The rearrangement joins TRBV12-3 or TRBV12-4 to TRBJ2-4, with 10 positions matching TRBD1. The better agreement between TRBJ2-5 and the DNA end casts doubt on the J call. The CDR3 is made up of 18 amino acids. In DNA form, the CDR3 reads TGTGCCAGCAGCCACCGGACAGGGGGATCGACAGGTGCGGAGACCCAGTACTTC. It specifies CASSHRTGGSTGAETQYF.

Concerning this clonotype itself: The germline gene is not matched at one end of the junction; a read error may be the cause. The chain employs TRBV6-5 and TRBJ2-3; D uncertain. There are 13 residues in the CDR3. Germline V gene data show CDR1 as MNHEY and CDR2 as SVGAGI. CDR3 amino acids: CASSFRAKDTQYF. The CDR3 DNA follows: TGTGCCAGCAGTTTCCGGGCTAAAGATACGCAGTATTTC.

This chain connects TRBV6-1 to TRBJ2-1; TRBD1 or TRBD2 may be the D gene (5 bases each). Between the trimmed V and J ends, which lost 3 bases and 10 bases, there was a span of 22 bases. There are 16 residues in the CDR3. From germline, CDR1 is MNHNS and CDR2 SASEGT. CDR3 protein: CASSETGTASPYEQFF. DNA of the CDR3: TGTGCCAGCAGTGAGACCGGGACGGCCTCCCCCTACGAGCAGTTCTTC.

This clonotype has more than one count but fewer than ten. V is TRBV6-1 and J is TRBJ2-1; D might be TRBD1 (7 bases). The CDR3 is 12 residues long. The V and J ends lost 5 bases and 14 bases respectively, with 16 bases between them. In germline, CDR1 is MNHNS, CDR2 SASEGT. Written as DNA, the CDR3 is TGTGCCAGCAGTCCCTCCAGGGGGGCGAAGTTCTTC. Protein product: CASSPSRGAKFF.

The table lists this clonotype with many counts. The chain has TRBV7-2 and TRBJ2-5, with 7 nucleotides matching TRBD1. From germline, CDR1 is SGHTA and CDR2 FQGNSA. V was pared by 5 bases and J by 5 bases, with 11 bases of the junction left unmatched. This CDR3 region has 15 residues. CDR3 in DNA: TGTGCCAGCAGCCAACAGGGGATTTCGCAGGAGACCCAGTACTTC. It encodes CASSQQGISQETQYF.

The V call is TRBV6-5, the J call TRBJ2-1; D tentatively fits TRBD1 or TRBD2 (6 bases each). The CDR3 is made up of 14 amino acids. Germline CDR1 and CDR2: MNHEY and SVGAGI. V lost 8 bases to trimming and J lost 5 bases, with 16 bases between them. The CDR3 DNA sequence: TGTGCCAGCCGTTTACAGGGAGGACACAATGAGCAGTTCTTC. It encodes CASRLQGGHNEQFF.

Concerning this clonotype itself: One end of the junction is discordant with germline, which a read error may explain. The genes are TRBV6-1 and TRBJ2-6; the D gene is possibly TRBD2 (6 bases). Germline loops: CDR1 MNHNS, CDR2 SASEGT. CDR3 length: 17 residues. This CDR3 is CASTGRGVRSGSYELSF. The DNA of the CDR3 is TGTGCCAGCACCGGGAGAGGGGTACGTTCTGGCTCCTACGAGCTGTCCTTC.

A single count supports this clonotype. An end of the junction does not agree with germline; a read error may underlie this. CDR3 DNA: TGTGCCACCGGACGGGGAGGGAGCACAAATGCGCAGTATTTC. This translates into CATGRGGSTNAQYF. The V call is TRBV10-3, the J call TRBJ2-3; 7 bases align to TRBD2. This CDR3 has 14 residues. Germline CDR1 is ENHRY and CDR2 is SYGVKD.

This sequence joins TRBV27 and TRBJ2-2; D perhaps matches TRBD1 (5 bases). The V end was cut by 3 bases, the J end by 8 bases, with 7 bases between. In germline, CDR1 is MNHEY, CDR2 SMNVEV (reference sequence). This CDR3 spans 12 amino acids. This chain's CDR3 is CASSFSGGELFF. Here the CDR3 DNA reads TGTGCCAGCAGTTTCTCAGGGGGGGAGCTGTTTTTT.

V gene TRBV6-1 combines with J gene TRBJ2-7; 7 nucleotides line up with TRBD1. The CDR3 covers 15 residues. Trimming removed 3 bases from V and 0 bases from J; junction bases left unmatched: 5. CDR1 and CDR2 (germline): MNHNS, SASEGT. This CDR3 is CASSDPGQISYEQYF. Written as DNA, the CDR3 is TGTGCCAGCAGTGATCCGGGACAGATCTCCTACGAGCAGTACTTC.

The chain joins TRBV6-5 to TRBJ2-1, with 13 bases aligning to TRBD2. Germline V gene lookup returns CDR1 MNHEY and CDR2 SVGAGI. This CDR3 comprises 17 residues. Unmatched junction bases numbered 3, after V lost 1 base and J lost 3 bases. CDR3 coding DNA: TGTGCCAGCAGTTACTACGGACTAGCGGGAGTCTACAATGAGCAGTTCTTC. Its translation: CASSYYGLAGVYNEQFF.

The sample holds a few counts of this clonotype. V is TRBV27 and J is TRBJ2-5; TRBD2 matches at 7 bases. Germline trimming cut 0 bases from V and 5 bases from J; bases unmatched to any gene: 3. This CDR3 spans 14 amino acids. The germline V gene encodes CDR1 MNHEY and CDR2 SMNVEV (reference sequence). CDR3 nucleotides: TGTGCCAGCAGTTTATCCGGGGGGTTGGAGACCCAGTACTTC. Amino acid sequence: CASSLSGGLETQYF.